This paragraph covers one TCR beta chain sequence. The source of the sample is a study of blood T cell repertoires in COVID-19. Study-level background: The cDNA or gDNA used as material had been derived from T cells, B-cell-depleted T cells, or PBMCs.

CDR1 and CDR2 from the germline V gene are MNHEY and SVGAGI. CDR3 size: 13 residues. V shed 6 bases, J shed 12 bases, and the junction held 6 bases outside the gene matches. Recruitment covered 25 or so US areas and drew participants whose ages spanned about 18 to 89 years. Either two negative PCRs, clearance, or symptom resolution qualified Cohort 3 donors as recovered. The assay was immunoSEQ multiplex PCR, and TCRdb's table has in-frame clones only and misses some. The sample consists of about 480,000 clones, about nine tenths of them appearing once. This sequence was found in a woman aged 60-70 years who had recovered from COVID-19. V and J are TRBV6-5 and TRBJ2-1; 12 bases are shared with TRBD2. Sequences were obtained from PBMCs or T cells enriched from blood (not recorded which). The DNA of the CDR3 is TGTGCCAGCAGCCCACAACTAGCGGGGGGGCAGTTCTTC. Residues: CASSPQLAGGQFF.